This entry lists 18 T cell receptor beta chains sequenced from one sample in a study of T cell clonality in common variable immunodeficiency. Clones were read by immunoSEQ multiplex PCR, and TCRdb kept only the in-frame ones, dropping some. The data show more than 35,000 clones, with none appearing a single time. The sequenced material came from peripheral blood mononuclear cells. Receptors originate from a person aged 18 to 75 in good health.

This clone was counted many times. The CDR3 bases that were read are TGTGCCATCAGTGAGCCAGGGAGCGGGAGGCCCTACAATGAG. Its translation is CAISEPGSGRPYNE. The entire CDR3 is CAISEPGSGRPYNEQFF. V usage is TRBV10-3 and J usage is TRBJ2-1; TRBD2 agrees at 9 bases. The CDR3 end is not reached by the read, which stops 3 residues before it; the germline J gene fills it in. J lost 2 bases, V lost 2 bases, and 7 bases had no gene match. The CDR3 is 17 amino acids. The germline V gene has CDR1 ENHRY and CDR2 SYGVKD.

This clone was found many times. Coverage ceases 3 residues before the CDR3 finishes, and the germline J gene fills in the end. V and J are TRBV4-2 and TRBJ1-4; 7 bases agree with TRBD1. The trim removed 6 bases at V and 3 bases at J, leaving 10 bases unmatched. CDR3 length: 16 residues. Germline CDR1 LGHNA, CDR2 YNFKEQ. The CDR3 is CASSSAHRGSNEKLFF. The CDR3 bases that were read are TGTGCCAGCAGTTCCGCTCACAGGGGCTCTAATGAAAAA.

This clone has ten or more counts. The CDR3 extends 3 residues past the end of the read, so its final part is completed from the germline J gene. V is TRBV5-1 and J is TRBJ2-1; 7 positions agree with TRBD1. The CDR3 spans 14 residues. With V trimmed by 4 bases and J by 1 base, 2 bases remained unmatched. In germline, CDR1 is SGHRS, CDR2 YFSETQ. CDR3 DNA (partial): TGCGCCAGCAGCGGGGGACAGTCCTACAATGAG. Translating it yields CASSGGQSYNE. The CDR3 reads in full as CASSGGQSYNEQFF.

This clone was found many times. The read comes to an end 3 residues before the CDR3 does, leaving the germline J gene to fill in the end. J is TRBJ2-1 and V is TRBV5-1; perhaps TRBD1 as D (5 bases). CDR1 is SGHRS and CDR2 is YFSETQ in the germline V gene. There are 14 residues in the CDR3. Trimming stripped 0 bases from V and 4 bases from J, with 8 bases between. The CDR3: CASSLEGVYNEQFF. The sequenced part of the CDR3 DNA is TGCGCCAGCAGCTTGGAAGGGGTTTACAATGAG.

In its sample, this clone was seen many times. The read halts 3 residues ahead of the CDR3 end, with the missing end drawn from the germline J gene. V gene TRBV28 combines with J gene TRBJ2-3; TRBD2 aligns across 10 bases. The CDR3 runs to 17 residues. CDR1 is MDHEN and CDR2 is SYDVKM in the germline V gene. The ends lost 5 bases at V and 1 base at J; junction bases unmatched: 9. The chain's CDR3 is CASSPLGLAGGTDTQYF. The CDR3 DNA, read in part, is TGTGCCAGCAGTCCCTTGGGGCTAGCGGGGGGCACAGATACG.

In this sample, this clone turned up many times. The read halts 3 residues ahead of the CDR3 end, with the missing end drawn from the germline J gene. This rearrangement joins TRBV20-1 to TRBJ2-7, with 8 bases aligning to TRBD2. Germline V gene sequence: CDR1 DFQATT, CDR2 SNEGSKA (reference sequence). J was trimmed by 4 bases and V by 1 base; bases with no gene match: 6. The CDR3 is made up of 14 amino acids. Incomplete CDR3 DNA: TGCAGTGCTAGAGCCCCGACTAGCGAGTACGAG. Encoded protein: CSARAPTSEYE. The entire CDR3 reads CSARAPTSEYEQYF.

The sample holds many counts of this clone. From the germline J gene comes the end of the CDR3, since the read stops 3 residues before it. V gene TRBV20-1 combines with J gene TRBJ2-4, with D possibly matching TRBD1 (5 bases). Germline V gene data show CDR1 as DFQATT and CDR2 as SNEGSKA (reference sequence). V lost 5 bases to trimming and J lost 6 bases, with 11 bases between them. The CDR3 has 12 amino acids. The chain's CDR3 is CSAPDTGNIQYF. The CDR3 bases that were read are TGCAGTGCTCCGGACACAGGAAACATT.

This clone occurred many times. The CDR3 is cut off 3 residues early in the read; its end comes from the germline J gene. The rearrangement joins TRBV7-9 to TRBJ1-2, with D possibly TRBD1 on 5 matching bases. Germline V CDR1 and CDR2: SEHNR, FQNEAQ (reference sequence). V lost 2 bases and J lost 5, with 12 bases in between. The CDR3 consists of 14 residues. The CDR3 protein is CASSLRGGSYGYTF. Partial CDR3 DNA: TGTGCCAGCAGCTTAAGGGGAGGATCTTATGGC.

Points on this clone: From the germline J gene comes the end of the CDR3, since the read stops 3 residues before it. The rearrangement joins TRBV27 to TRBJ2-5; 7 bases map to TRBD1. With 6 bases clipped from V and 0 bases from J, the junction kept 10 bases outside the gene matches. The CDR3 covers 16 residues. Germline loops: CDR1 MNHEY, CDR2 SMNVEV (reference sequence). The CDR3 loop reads CASRRGQTQYQETQYF. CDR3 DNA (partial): TGTGCCAGCAGGAGGGGACAGACCCAGTACCAAGAGACC.

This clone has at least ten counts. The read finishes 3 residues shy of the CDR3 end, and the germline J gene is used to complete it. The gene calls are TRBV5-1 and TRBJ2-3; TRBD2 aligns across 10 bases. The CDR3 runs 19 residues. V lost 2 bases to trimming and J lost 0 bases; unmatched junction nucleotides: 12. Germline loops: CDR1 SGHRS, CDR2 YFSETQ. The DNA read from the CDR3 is TGCGCCAGCAGCTTAACAAGCTACGGACTAGCGGCTAGCACAGATACG. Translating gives CASSLTSYGLAASTDT. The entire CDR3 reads CASSLTSYGLAASTDTQYF.

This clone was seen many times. The sequenced part of the CDR3 DNA is TGTGCCAGCTCACTCTGGGGACTAGCGGGGAACGAG. Its translation: CASSLWGLAGNE. From start to end, the CDR3 is CASSLWGLAGNEQYF. The rearrangement joins TRBV18 to TRBJ2-7; the match to TRBD2 covers 13 bases. The read ends 3 residues shy of where the CDR3 ends; the end is completed using the germline J gene. V was clipped by 4 bases and J by 5 bases; unmatched bases: 5. CDR1 KGHSH and CDR2 LQKENI come from the germline V gene. The CDR3 consists of 15 residues. The whole variable domain, remainder taken from reference TRBV18 and TRBJ2-7, is NAGVMQNPRHLVRRRGQEARLRCSPMKGHSHVYWYRQLPEEGLKFMVYLQKENIIDESGMPKERFSAEFPKEGPSILRIQQVVRGDSAAYFCASSLWGLAGNEQYFGPGTRLTVT.

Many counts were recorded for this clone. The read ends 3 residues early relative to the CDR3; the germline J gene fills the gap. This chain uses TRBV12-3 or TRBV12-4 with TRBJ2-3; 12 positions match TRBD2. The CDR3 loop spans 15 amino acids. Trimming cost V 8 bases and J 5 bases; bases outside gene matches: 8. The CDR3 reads CASREASGRVDTQYF. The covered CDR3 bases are TGTGCCAGCCGGGAGGCTAGCGGGAGGGTAGATACG.

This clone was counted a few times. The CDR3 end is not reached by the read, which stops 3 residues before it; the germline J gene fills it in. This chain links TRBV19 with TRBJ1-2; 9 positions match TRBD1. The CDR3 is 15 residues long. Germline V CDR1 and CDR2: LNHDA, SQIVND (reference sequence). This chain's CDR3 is CASSPGDRVRNDYTF. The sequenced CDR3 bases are TGTGCCAGTAGTCCCGGGGACAGGGTACGCAATGAC.

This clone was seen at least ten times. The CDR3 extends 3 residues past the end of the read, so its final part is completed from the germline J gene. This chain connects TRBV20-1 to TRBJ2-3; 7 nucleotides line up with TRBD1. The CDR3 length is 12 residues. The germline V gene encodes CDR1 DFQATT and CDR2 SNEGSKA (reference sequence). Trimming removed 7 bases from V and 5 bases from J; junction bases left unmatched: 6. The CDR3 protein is CSETGFLDTQYF. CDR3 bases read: TGCAGTGAGACAGGGTTCTTAGATACG.

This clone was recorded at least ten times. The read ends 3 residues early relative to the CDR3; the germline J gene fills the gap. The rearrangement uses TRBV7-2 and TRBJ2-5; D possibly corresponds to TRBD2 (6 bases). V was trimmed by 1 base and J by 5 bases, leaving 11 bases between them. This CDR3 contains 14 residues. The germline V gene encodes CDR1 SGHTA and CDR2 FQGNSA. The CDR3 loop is CASSLDGGWETQYF. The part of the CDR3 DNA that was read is TGTGCCAGCAGCTTAGATGGGGGGTGGGAGACC.

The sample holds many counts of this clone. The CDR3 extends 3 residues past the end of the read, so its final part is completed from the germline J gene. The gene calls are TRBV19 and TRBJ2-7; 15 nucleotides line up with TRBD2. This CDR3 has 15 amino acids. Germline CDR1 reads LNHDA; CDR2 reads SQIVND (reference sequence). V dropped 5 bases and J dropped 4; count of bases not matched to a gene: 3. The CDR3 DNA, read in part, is TGTGCCAGTAGTTTCGGACTAGCGGGAGGGTACGAG. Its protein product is CASSFGLAGGYE. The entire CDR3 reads CASSFGLAGGYEQYF. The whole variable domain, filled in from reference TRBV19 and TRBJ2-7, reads DGGITQSPKYLFRKEGQNVTLSCEQNLNHDAMYWYRQDPGQGLRLIYYSQIVNDFQKGDIAEGYSVSREKKESFPLTVTSAQKNPTAFYLCASSFGLAGGYEQYFGPGTRLTVT.

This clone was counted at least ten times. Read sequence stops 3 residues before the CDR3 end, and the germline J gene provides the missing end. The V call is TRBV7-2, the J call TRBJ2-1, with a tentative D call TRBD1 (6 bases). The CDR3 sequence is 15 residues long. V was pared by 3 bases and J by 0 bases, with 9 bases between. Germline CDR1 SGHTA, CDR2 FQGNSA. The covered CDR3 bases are TGTGCCAGCAGCTTCCGAGGGGGCTCCTACAATGAG. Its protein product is CASSFRGGSYNE. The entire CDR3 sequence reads CASSFRGGSYNEQFF.

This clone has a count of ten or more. The covered CDR3 bases are TGCAGTGCTAGCAGAAAGGGGTTTAGCTCCTATAATTCACCC. This translates into CSASRKGFSSYNSP. The CDR3 as a whole reads CSASRKGFSSYNSPLHF. The chain is built from TRBV20-1 and TRBJ1-6, with TRBD1 as a possible D gene (5 bases). The CDR3 end lies 3 residues beyond the end of the read and is filled in from the germline J gene. The CDR3 is 17 amino acids. CDR1 DFQATT and CDR2 SNEGSKA come from the germline V gene (reference sequence). Trimming pared 3 bases from V and 0 bases from J, leaving 15 bases between.